These 10 T cell receptor beta chains were sequenced from one sample in a study of OX40 agonist ivuxolimab in advanced cancers. Clones were read by immunoSEQ multiplex PCR, and TCRdb kept only the in-frame ones, dropping some. The data show 60,000 to 65,000 clones, 84% seen once. The specimen comprised CD4+ or CD8+ T cells sorted from blood, sampled in a trial of the OX40 agonist ivuxolimab. The source is an adult with an advanced solid tumor such as melanoma, head and neck, liver or kidney cancer.

The CDR3 sequence is CASSLYTGTGDGEQYF. In nucleotides, the CDR3 is TGTGCCAGCAGCTTATACACCGGGACAGGAGATGGGGAGCAGTACTTC. This chain connects TRBV7-3 to TRBJ2-7; TRBD1 matches 8 bases. Germline V CDR1 and CDR2: SGHTA, FQGTGA. Germline trimming cut 2 bases from V and 7 bases from J; bases unmatched to any gene: 13. The CDR3 has 16 residues.

This chain connects TRBV19 to TRBJ1-4; the D gene is possibly TRBD1 (6 bases). Germline V lookup: CDR1 LNHDA, CDR2 SQIVND (reference sequence). The CDR3 is 14 residues long. The V and J ends lost 5 bases and 5 bases respectively, with 12 bases between them. CDR3 residues: CASSVQGANEKLFF. The CDR3 DNA reads as TGTGCCAGTAGTGTACAGGGAGCAAATGAAAAACTGTTTTTT.

CDR3 bases: TGTGCCAGCAGTGACGGGGGGCTTGGTGAGCAGTTCTTC. Its translation is CASSDGGLGEQFF. The chain combines TRBV6-4 with TRBJ2-1; D might be TRBD1 or TRBD2, each matching 6 bases. V lost 2 bases and J lost 9, with 11 bases in between. Germline loops: CDR1 MRHNA, CDR2 SNTAGT. The CDR3 extends over 13 amino acids.

The genes are TRBV5-8 and TRBJ2-3; D uncertain. With 7 bases removed from V and 8 bases from J, the gap between germline ends came to 11 bases. CDR1 is SGHTS and CDR2 is YDEGEE in the germline V gene. The CDR3 spans 11 residues. The CDR3 loop reads CASERIGTQYF. As DNA, the CDR3 is TGTGCCAGCGAGAGGATCGGTACGCAGTATTTT.

The V call is TRBV11-3, the J call TRBJ2-3; D remains ambiguous. Trimming took 5 bases from V and 2 from J, leaving 11 bases between them. The CDR3 extends over 14 amino acids. Germline CDR1 reads SGHNT; CDR2 reads YENEEA. The CDR3 coding sequence is TGTGCCAGCAGCCAAGCATCAGCCACAGATACGCAGTATTTT. Amino acid sequence: CASSQASATDTQYF.

The rearrangement joins TRBV9 to TRBJ2-2, with D maybe TRBD2 (5 bases). Trimming left V 0 bases short and J 6 bases short, with 6 bases between. CDR1 is SGDLS, CDR2 YYNGEE, per germline. There are 13 residues in the CDR3. The chain's CDR3 is CASSVERSGELFF. The CDR3, as DNA: TGTGCCAGCAGCGTAGAGCGGTCCGGGGAGCTGTTTTTT.

This chain joins TRBV5-5 and TRBJ1-5; a possible D gene is TRBD1 (5 bases). V dropped 1 base and J dropped 4 bases, with 9 bases sitting between them. The CDR3 consists of 14 residues. Germline CDR1 and CDR2: SGHKS and YYEKEE (reference sequence). The CDR3 sequence: CASSLSQGNQPQHF. The DNA of the CDR3 is TGTGCCAGCAGCTTGTCCCAGGGAAATCAGCCCCAGCATTTT.

The chain carries TRBV29-1 and TRBJ2-7; D not certain. V lost 6 bases to trimming and J lost 2 bases, with 11 bases between them. Germline-derived CDR1 and CDR2 are SQVTM and ANQGSEA. This CDR3 spans 12 amino acids. In nucleotides, the CDR3 is TGCAGCGTGGGCCCAGGCGCCTACGAGCAGTACTTC. Its translation: CSVGPGAYEQYF.

This chain links TRBV7-3 with TRBJ2-1, with 7 bases fitting TRBD2. Germline V lookup: CDR1 SGHTA, CDR2 FQGTGA. Unmatched junction bases numbered 7, after V lost 2 bases and J lost 3 bases. The CDR3 totals 16 residues. The DNA for the CDR3 is TGTGCCAGCAGCTTATCTAGCGGACCACTCTACAATGAGCAGTTCTTC. As protein: CASSLSSGPLYNEQFF. The variable domain in full, completed from reference TRBV7-3 and TRBJ2-1, reads GAGVSQTPSNKVTEKGKYVELRCDPISGHTALYWYRQSLGQGPEFLIYFQGTGAADDSGLPNDRFFAVRPEGSVSTLKIQRTERGDSAVYLCASSLSSGPLYNEQFFGPGTRLTVL.

The chain employs TRBV2 and TRBJ1-5; maybe TRBD1 (6 bases). The CDR3 sequence is 13 residues long. CDR1 and CDR2 (germline): SNHLY, FYNNEI. The germline V and J ends were trimmed by 3 bases and 11 bases, with 14 bases remaining between them. For the CDR3, the DNA is TGTGCCAGCAGTGACGTGACTGAGGGGGCCCAGCATTTT. Translation gives CASSDVTEGAQHF.